Included here is one T cell receptor (beta chain) sequence, with context. This clonotype has more than one count but fewer than ten. Its binding antigen is unknown. Per-base quality was not reported, and no clone a single base away is much larger than it. The germline V gene specifies SQVTM as CDR1 and ANQGSEA as CDR2. V is reduced by 4 bases and J by 2 bases, leaving a spacing of 8 bases between them. The CDR3 goes from the cysteine to the phenylalanine over 12 residues. Only the CDR3 DNA stays, 36 bases, in frame from base 1. These data originate in a study of regulatory T cells in long-lasting Graves disease (dated by TCRdb to the early 2020s). Background on the whole study: Antithyroid drugs had been taken for less than 3 months by newly diagnosed Graves' disease patients. The study was registered as a clinical trial and conducted in China. Persistent Graves' disease patients were compared with newly diagnosed Graves' disease patients by peripheral blood TCR sequencing and RNA sequencing. A total of 33 samples were covered by TCR sequencing, comprising around 13 persistent and 20 or so newly diagnosed Graves' disease patients.

Overall results and qualifications from the work: The study examined only peripheral blood because the primary lesion, thyroid tissue, could not be accessed. More public clonotypes were shared among persistent patients (more than 2,500) than among newly diagnosed patients (approximately 930). Sequencing and analysis were limited to the TCR beta chain. Persistent Graves' disease patients showed lower TCR Shannon entropy and fewer highly expanded clones than newly diagnosed patients, suggesting clonal expansion. The small sample size was acknowledged by the authors as a limitation that may reduce accuracy. Persistent disease showed preferential use of TRBV28, TRBJ1-2 and TRBJ2-5, whereas newly diagnosed disease favored TRBV20-1 and TRBJ2-1.

Libraries were prepared through multiplex PCR. The listed sequencing device is Illumina HiSeq 4000. To build TCR beta libraries, CDR3 regions were amplified by Arm-PCR using iRepertoire HTBI primers. Gel purification was performed on PCR products prior to sequencing. As for how the authors treated the data: A total of fewer than 70 TRBV and some 15 TRBJ segments were identified across samples and were used for gene usage analysis of CDR3 amino acid clonotypes. Filtered high-quality paired reads were merged into contigs using COPE and FqMerger. Contigs were aligned with BLAST to IMGT TRBV, TRBD and TRBJ reference genes, and CDR3 was defined per IMGT. Any clonotype with a frequency above 0.1% was counted as a highly expanded clone. Repertoire diversity was measured by Shannon entropy, and V-J evenness by the Gini coefficient. A clonotype was considered public if more than one individual shared it. TCRdb cleaned the public reads at Q25 with fastp, built clones with MiXCR and kept in-frame beta chains. Entries are consolidated by CDR3 protein sequence, retaining the most common genes and DNA. These V and J calls derive from TCRdb rather than the authors' analysis. This sample gives 620,000 or so distinct CDR3 sequences in total; 15% to 20% of them show up just once. Of the sample, about 17% is held by the ten largest clones.

Read against the paper, the sample's time point label means: newly diagnosed GD, antithyroid drugs for less than 3 months. For both TCR sequencing and RNA sequencing, RNA was extracted from PBMCs using TRIzol. The diagnosis of Graves' disease followed American Thyroid Association guidelines. Patients for the study were recruited at an endocrinology department in Xi'an, China. Each patient gave approximately 9.7 milliliters of peripheral blood, collected in an EDTA anticoagulant tube. Ficoll Paque Plus density gradient separation was used to isolate PBMCs, and no further T cell sorting was done. An Agilent 2100 Bioanalyzer and agarose gel were used to check RNA quality, while a NanoDrop 2000 measured RNA concentration. These same data were also listed under a study on T cells in Graves' hyperthyroidism and ophthalmopathy. The second investigation adds: A patient counted as having stable Graves' hyperthyroidism if no progression to ophthalmopathy occurred over 18 months of follow-up. Hyperthyroidism patients were newly diagnosed, with disease duration under 2 months, and aged 18 to 65 years. The study excluded patients with uncontrolled infections, other autoimmune diseases, pregnancy or lactation. Clinical symptoms, serum thyroxine and TRAb, thyroid ultrasound, and orbital computed tomography formed the basis for the diagnoses. The first round of RT-PCR for the TCR CDR3 was performed with the HTBI primer set and the Qiagen OneStep RT-PCR kit. Most expanded thyroid clonotypes (frequency above 0.001) were also detected in blood, suggesting blood repertoires may reflect thyroid immune responses. A 13 V-J signature model separated ophthalmopathy from stable hyperthyroidism, with around 88% sensitivity and 81.08% specificity in cross-validation and 80%/75% in testing. In validation, progression to ophthalmopathy was predicted by the model with 65% to 71% sensitivity and 72% to 85% specificity, a median of around 6.5 months before onset. To identify TCR V-J signatures that set the groups apart, the researchers used a discovery cohort of roughly 100 patients, made up of under 50 with Graves' ophthalmopathy and some 55 with stable Graves' hyperthyroidism. Prospective prediction of ophthalmopathy was tested in an independent validation cohort of 18 hyperthyroidism patients and some 17 patients who later progressed to ophthalmopathy. The 75 to 100 discovery patients were randomly divided into training and test sets at a 7:3 ratio. In addition, the study compared T-cell repertoires in thyroid tissue and in blood from six Graves' hyperthyroidism patients. After blood sampling, hyperthyroidism patients were treated with methimazole at a starting dose of 30 mg daily, and ophthalmopathy patients were treated with high-dose intravenous methylprednisolone. Libraries were constructed in a second round of multiplex PCR, after which size selection and purification were performed. Sequencing of the libraries was done on an Illumina HiSeq2000 using paired-end 100 bp reads. SOAPnuke was used to process the raw data, removing reads that contained adapters or uncalled bases, had a mean Phred below 15, or lacked an exact match to the constant primer or identifier. High-quality paired reads were merged using COPE v1.2.5, and each unique nucleotide sequence was defined as a clonotype. MiTCR v1.1 was used to align clonotypes to the IMGT TRBV, TRBD and TRBJ reference segments. The analysis included only V-J combinations with a frequency above 0.0001, which together covered roughly 99% of the repertoires. A TCS score was defined as the ratio between F50 (clonal expansion) and ExV (chaos), using BLOSUM62-based TCRdist between CDR3 peptides within each V-J. Welch's t-statistics and random forest reduced 500 to 650 V-J features to about 13, which were used in a naive Bayes classifier (R e1071). Sample size was not statistically predetermined, and investigators were not blinded to group allocation. The paper describes TCR Vbeta CDR3 sequencing of 130 to 150 peripheral blood samples, made up of 40 to 45 ophthalmopathy patients, around 78 hyperthyroidism patients and 17 progressor patients.

The sample here was peripheral blood mononuclear cells (PBMCs), taken at new diagnosis, from a patient treated with antithyroid drugs. This sequence was found in a woman in her twenties or thirties with Graves disease. Donor details come from another sample of the same person, matched by shared clones. The V gene is TRBV29-1 and the J gene is TRBJ1-1; no confident D gene assignment can be made. The CDR3 in this case is CSVGWSNTEAFF. The nucleotide sequence is given as TGCAGCGTTGGATGGTCAAACACTGAAGCTTTCTTT.